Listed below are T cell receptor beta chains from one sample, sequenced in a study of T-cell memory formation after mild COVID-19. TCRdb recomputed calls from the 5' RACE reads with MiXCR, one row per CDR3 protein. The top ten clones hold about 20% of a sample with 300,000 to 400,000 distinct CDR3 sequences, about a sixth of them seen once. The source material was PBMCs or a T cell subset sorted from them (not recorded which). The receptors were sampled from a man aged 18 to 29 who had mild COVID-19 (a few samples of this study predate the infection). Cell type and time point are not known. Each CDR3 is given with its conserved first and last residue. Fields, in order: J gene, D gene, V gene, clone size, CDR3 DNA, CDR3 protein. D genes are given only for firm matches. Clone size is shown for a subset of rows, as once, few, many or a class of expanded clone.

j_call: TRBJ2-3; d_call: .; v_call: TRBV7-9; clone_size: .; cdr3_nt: TGTGCCAGCAGCTCACTCCTGGACGTCCACACTCGCACAGATACGCAGTATTTT; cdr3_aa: CASSSLLDVHTRTDTQYF
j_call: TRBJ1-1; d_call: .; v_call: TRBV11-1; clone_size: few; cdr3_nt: TGTGCCAGCAGCTTATTCGGGGCCTCGACTGAAGCTTTCTTT; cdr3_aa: CASSLFGASTEAFF
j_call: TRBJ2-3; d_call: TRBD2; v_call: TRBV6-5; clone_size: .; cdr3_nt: TGTGCCAGCCGTCCCCTAGCGGGGGGGACAGATACGCAGTATTTT; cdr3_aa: CASRPLAGGTDTQYF
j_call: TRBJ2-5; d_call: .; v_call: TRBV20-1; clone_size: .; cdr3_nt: TGCAGTGCTAGGGACGGTATACTTCAAGAGACCCAGTACTTC; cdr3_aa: CSARDGILQETQYF
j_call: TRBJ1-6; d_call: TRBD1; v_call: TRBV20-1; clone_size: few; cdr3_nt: TGCAGTGCTTACCGGGACAGGGACAATTCACCCCTCCACTTT; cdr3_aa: CSAYRDRDNSPLHF
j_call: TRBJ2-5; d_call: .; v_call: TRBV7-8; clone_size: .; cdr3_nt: TGTGCCAGCAGCGCCGCCGGGGAAGCGGAGACCCAGTACTTC; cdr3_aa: CASSAAGEAETQYF
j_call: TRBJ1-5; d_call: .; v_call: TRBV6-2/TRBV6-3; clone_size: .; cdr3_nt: TGTGCCAGCAGTTATAGCCAGGGAGATCAGCCCCAGCATTTT; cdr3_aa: CASSYSQGDQPQHF
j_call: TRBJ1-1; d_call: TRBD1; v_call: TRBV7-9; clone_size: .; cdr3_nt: TGTGCCAGCAGTTTCCAGGGGGCCTCTGAAGCTTTCTTT; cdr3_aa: CASSFQGASEAFF
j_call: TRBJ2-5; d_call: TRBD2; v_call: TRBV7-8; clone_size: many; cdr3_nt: TGTGCCAGCAGCTTAGTGATTAGCGGGGGGGCATTAGAGACCCAGTACTTC; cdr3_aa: CASSLVISGGALETQYF
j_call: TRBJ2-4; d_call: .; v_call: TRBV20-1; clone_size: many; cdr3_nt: TGCAGTGCTAGTGACCTAGCCAAAAACATTCAGTACTTC; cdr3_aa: CSASDLAKNIQYF
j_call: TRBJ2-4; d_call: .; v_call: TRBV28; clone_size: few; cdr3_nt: TGTGCTTCGAAGAGGAGGGGGGGCAACATTCAGTACTTC; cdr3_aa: CASKRRGGNIQYF
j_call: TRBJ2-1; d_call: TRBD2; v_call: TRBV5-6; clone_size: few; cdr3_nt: TGTGCCAGCAGCTTGCGCGGGACTAGCGAGGAGCAGTTCTTC; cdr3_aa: CASSLRGTSEEQFF
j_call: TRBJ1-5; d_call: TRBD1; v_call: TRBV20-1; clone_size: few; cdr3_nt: TGCAGTGCCACCCAGGGGGATCAGCCCCAGCATTTT; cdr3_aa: CSATQGDQPQHF
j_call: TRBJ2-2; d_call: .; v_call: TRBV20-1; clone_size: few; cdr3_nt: TGCAGTGCTAGGGGAGGGGGGAACACCGGGGAGCTGTTTTTT; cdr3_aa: CSARGGGNTGELFF
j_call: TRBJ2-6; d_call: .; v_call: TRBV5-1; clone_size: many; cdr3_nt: TGCGCCAGCAGCTTGGACCGAGCCGGGGCCAACGTCCTGACTTTC; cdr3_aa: CASSLDRAGANVLTF
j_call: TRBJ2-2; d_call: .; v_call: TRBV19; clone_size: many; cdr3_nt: TGTGCCAGTGCAGGGGCTAACACCGGGGAGCTGTTTTTT; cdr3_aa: CASAGANTGELFF
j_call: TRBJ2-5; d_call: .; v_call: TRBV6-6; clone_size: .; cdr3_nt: TGTGCCAGCACCCCCCCCGGCGGGGAGACCCAGTACTTC; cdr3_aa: CASTPPGGETQYF
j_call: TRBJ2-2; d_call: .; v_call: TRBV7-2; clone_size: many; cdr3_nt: TGTGCCAGCAGCCGGGACACCGGGGAGCTGTTTTTT; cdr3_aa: CASSRDTGELFF
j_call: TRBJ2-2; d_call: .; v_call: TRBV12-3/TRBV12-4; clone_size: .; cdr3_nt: TGTGCCAGCTGGCCGAGGTCGAATACCGGGGAGCTGTTTTTT; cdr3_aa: CASWPRSNTGELFF
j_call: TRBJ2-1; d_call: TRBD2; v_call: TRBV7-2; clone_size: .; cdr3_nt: TGTGCCAGCAGTTTAATCCGCACCGGTAGCGGGGGGGGCCGTAGCTCCTACAATGAGCAGTTCTTC; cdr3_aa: CASSLIRTGSGGGRSSYNEQFF
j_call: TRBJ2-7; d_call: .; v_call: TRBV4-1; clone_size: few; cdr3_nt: TGCGCCAGCAGCCAAGCCGGGCGCGGTCCTTACGAGCAGTACTTC; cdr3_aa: CASSQAGRGPYEQYF
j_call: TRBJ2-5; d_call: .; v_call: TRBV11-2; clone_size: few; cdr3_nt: TGTGCCAGCAGCTTATCCGCCTATCGGGTACAGGGAGAGACCCAGTACTTC; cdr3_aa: CASSLSAYRVQGETQYF
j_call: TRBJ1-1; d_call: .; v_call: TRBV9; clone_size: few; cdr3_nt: TGTGCCAGCAGCGCCGGGACCGGGACAATGGAAGCTTTCTTT; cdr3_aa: CASSAGTGTMEAFF
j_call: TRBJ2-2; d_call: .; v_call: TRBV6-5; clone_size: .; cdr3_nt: TGTGCCAGCAGCATCAGGGCCGGGGAGCTGTTTTTT; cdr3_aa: CASSIRAGELFF
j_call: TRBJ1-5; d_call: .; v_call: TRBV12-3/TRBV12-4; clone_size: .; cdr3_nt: TGTGCCAGCAGTTTACAGGGGTACAATCAGCCCCAGCATTTT; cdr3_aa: CASSLQGYNQPQHF
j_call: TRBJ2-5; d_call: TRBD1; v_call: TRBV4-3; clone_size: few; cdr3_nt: TGCGCCAGCAGCTACTCCGGGACAGGGTTGTCAGAGACCCAGTACTTC; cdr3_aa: CASSYSGTGLSETQYF
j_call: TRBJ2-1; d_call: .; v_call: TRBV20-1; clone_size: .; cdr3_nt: TGCAGTGCTAGAGATCCGGGCACGATCTCCTACAATGAGCAGTTCTTC; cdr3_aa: CSARDPGTISYNEQFF
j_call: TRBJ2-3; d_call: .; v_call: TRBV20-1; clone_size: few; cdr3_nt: TGCAGTGCTAGAGACCTCAGGGGACTACTGACAGATACGCAGTATTTT; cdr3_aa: CSARDLRGLLTDTQYF
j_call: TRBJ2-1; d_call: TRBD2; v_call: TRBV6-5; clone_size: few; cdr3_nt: TGTGCCAGCAGTTACTCCCAGCGGGGGTACAATGAGCAGTTCTTC; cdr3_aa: CASSYSQRGYNEQFF
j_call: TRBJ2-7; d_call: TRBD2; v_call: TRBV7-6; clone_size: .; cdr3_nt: TGTGCCAGCAGCTTAGGCGGGGGGGCATCCGAGCAGTACTTC; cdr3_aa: CASSLGGGASEQYF
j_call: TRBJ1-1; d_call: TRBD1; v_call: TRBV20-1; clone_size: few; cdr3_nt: TGCAGTGCTACAAGGACAGGGGATGAAGCTTTCTTT; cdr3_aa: CSATRTGDEAFF
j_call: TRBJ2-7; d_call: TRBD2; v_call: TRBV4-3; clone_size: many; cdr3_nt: TGCGCCAGCAGCCATTCAGGACTAGCGGGCTACGAGCAGTACTTC; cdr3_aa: CASSHSGLAGYEQYF
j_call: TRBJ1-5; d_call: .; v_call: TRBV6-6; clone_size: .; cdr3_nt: TGTGCCAGCAGACGAAAAACCAATCAGCCCCAGCATTTT; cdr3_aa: CASRRKTNQPQHF
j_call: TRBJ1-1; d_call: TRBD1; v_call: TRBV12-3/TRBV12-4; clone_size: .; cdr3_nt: TGTGCCAGCAGCCTACAGGGGACACAGGGGACTGAAGCTTTCTTT; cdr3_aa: CASSLQGTQGTEAFF
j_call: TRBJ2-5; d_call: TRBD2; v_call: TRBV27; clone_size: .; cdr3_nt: TGTGCCAGCAGTTTCCGGACTAGCGGGGCCCAGTACTTC; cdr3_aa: CASSFRTSGAQYF
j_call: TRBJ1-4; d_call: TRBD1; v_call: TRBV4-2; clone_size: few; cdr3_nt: TGTGCCAGCAGCCAAGAGGAGACAGGGGGCGGAAAACTGTTTTTT; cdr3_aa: CASSQEETGGGKLFF
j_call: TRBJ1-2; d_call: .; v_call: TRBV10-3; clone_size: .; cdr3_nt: TGTGCCATCAGTGATAATCCGGCGGGGGCAGTTGGCTACACCTTC; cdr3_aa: CAISDNPAGAVGYTF
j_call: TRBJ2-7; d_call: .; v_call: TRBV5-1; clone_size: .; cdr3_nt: TGCGCCAGCATGGAGGGTAACCTCTCCTACGAGCAGTACTTC; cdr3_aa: CASMEGNLSYEQYF
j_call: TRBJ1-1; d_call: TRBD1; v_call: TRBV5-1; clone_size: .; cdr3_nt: TGCGCCAGCAGCTGGGGACAGGGAGTGTCTGAAGCTTTCTTT; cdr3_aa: CASSWGQGVSEAFF
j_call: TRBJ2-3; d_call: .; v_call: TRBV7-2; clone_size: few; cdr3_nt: TGTGCCAGCCTGTCCCCCACAGATACGCAGTATTTT; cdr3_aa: CASLSPTDTQYF
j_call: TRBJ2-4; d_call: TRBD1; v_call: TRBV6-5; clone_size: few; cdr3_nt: TGTGCCAGCCACAGGGGGGACATTCAGTACTTC; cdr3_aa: CASHRGDIQYF